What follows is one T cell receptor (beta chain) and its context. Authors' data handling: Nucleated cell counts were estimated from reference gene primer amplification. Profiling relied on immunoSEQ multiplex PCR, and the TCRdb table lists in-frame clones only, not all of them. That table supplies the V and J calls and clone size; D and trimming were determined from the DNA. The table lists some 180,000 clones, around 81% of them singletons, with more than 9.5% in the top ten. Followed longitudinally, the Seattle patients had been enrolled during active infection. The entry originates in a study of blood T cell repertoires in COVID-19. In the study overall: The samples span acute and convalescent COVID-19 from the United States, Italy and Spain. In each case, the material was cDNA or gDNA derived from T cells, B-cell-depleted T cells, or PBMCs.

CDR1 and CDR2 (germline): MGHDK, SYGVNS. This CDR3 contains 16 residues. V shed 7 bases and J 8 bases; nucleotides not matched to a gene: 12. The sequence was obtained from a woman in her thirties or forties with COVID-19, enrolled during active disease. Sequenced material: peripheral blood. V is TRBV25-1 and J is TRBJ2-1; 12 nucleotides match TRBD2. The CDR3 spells CASTQTSSGRAYEQFF. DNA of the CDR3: TGTGCCAGCACCCAAACGTCTAGCGGGAGGGCGTATGAGCAGTTCTTC.